This T cell receptor (beta chain) was retrieved from a study of cytomegalovirus exposure and HLA in healthy donors. Study conclusions and caveats: In an earlier analysis, most TCR beta V segments were productive about 87% or about 30% of the time. By HLA locus, TCR association rates varied in a later analysis, with DRB1 showing the most and HLA-C the fewest. Because they were indistinguishable, some V segments, including TRBV6-2 and TRBV6-3, were excluded.

Germline values: CDR1 SGHDT, CDR2 YYEEEE. This CDR3 region has 15 residues. Germline trimming cut 2 bases from V and 2 bases from J; bases unmatched to any gene: 5. Details on this clone: Its antigen is still unknown.

The PCR was carried out with 60 Vbeta primers and 13 Jbeta primers. Libraries were prepared by immunoSEQ multiplex PCR; TCRdb keeps only in-frame clonotypes and omits some of them. The profile shows about 160,000 clones, approximately 84% of them singletons. The sample comprised PBMCs. This clonotype originated in a man aged 18 to 30 in good health and CMV-seropositive. The chain combines TRBV5-6 with TRBJ2-5, with 8 bases identical to TRBD2. CDR3 protein: CASSFGGGSQETQYF. The CDR3 region has the DNA TGTGCCAGCAGCTTTGGCGGGGGGTCACAAGAGACCCAGTACTTC. The entire variable domain, with the rest obtained from reference TRBV5-6 and TRBJ2-5, is as follows: DAGVTQSPTHLIKTRGQQVTLRCSPKSGHDTVSWYQQALGQGPQFIFQYYEEEERQRGNFPDRFSGHQFPNYSSELNVNALLLGDSALYLCASSFGGGSQETQYFGPGTRLLVL.